This T cell receptor (beta chain) stems from a study of blood T cell repertoires in COVID-19. Study-level information: Samples of COVID-19 (acute and convalescent) were obtained from the United States, Italy and Spain. The cDNA or gDNA used as material had been derived from T cells, B-cell-depleted T cells, or PBMCs.

Those who participated ranged in age from 18 to 89 years and resided in 24 US areas. Each recovered donor of Cohort 3 presented with two negative PCRs, clearance, or symptom resolution. Germline assignment: CDR1 SQVTM and CDR2 ANQGSEA. The CDR3 has 12 residues. Between the trimmed V and J ends, which lost 7 bases and 2 bases, there was a span of 11 bases. TCRdb's copy holds only in-frame clones and misses some; the assay was immunoSEQ multiplex PCR. The repertoire holds 200,000 to 250,000 clones, with 82% as singletons. The chain links TRBV29-1 to TRBJ1-1, with D perhaps matching TRBD1 (5 bases). The sequence came from an older woman who had recovered from COVID-19. Sequencing used PBMCs or T cells enriched from blood (not recorded which). CDR3 sequence reads: CSAGGINTEAFF. The DNA of the CDR3 is TGCAGCGCCGGGGGGATTAACACTGAAGCTTTCTTT. Full variable domain (outside the CDR3, taken from reference TRBV29-1 and TRBJ1-1): SAVISQKPSRDICQRGTSLTIQCQVDSQVTMMFWYRQQPGQSLTLIATANQGSEATYESGFVIDKFPISRPNLTFSTLTVSNMSPEDSSIYLCSAGGINTEAFFGQGTRLTVV.